These 19 T cell receptor beta chains were all obtained from the same sample, sequenced in a study of cytotoxic CD8 clonotypes in ibrutinib-treated CLL. Method: immunoSEQ multiplex PCR; TCRdb's copy keeps in-frame clones and lacks some. The table lists roughly 70,000 clones, approximately 80% of them singletons. Specimen: PBMCs, collected at disease progression, from a patient treated with ibrutinib. The origin of the receptors is a human donor with chronic lymphocytic leukemia.

The V gene is TRBV4-2, the J gene TRBJ2-1, with D perhaps given as TRBD1 or TRBD2 (5 bases each). The V end lost 2 bases, the J end lost 9 bases, and 20 bases lay between the germline ends. There are 16 residues in the CDR3. The germline gives CDR1 LGHNA, CDR2 YNFKEQ. As DNA, the CDR3 is TGTGCCAGCAGCCAACCCCGCACACTGGGGGTAGGTGAGCAGTTCTTC. Its protein is CASSQPRTLGVGEQFF.

This clone was detected only a few times. The rearrangement joins TRBV14 to TRBJ2-3; no firm D call. This CDR3 has 13 amino acids. Germline V gives CDR1 SGHDN, CDR2 FVKESK. V lost 4 bases, J lost 5 bases, and 10 bases lay in between. DNA for the CDR3: TGTGCCAGCAGCCGAAACGTCCAAGATACGCAGTATTTT. Translation gives CASSRNVQDTQYF.

The chain couples TRBV19 to TRBJ2-2; TRBD2 matches 8 bases. Germline V lookup: CDR1 LNHDA, CDR2 SQIVND (reference sequence). The V and J ends lost 5 bases and 6 bases, in that order; junction bases with no gene match: 5. The CDR3 has 14 residues. The CDR3 spells CASSRGGWAGELFF. The CDR3 bases are TGTGCCAGTAGTCGGGGGGGCTGGGCCGGGGAGCTGTTTTTT.

The rearrangement joins TRBV5-1 to TRBJ2-5; D call uncertain. V was shortened by 0 bases and J by 5 bases, with 8 bases between the two germline ends. The germline V gene encodes CDR1 SGHRS and CDR2 YFSETQ. The CDR3 spans 13 residues. The CDR3: CASSLGLTETQYF. The CDR3 bases are TGCGCCAGCAGCTTGGGCCTTACCGAGACCCAGTACTTC.

The chain combines TRBV11-2 with TRBJ2-2; D is ambiguous. There are 15 residues in the CDR3. V lost 5 bases and J 0 bases, leaving 10 bases between the germline ends. In germline, CDR1 is SGHAT, CDR2 FQNNGV. The CDR3 reads CASSPPWPNTGELFF. Here the CDR3 DNA reads TGTGCCAGCAGCCCCCCGTGGCCGAACACCGGGGAGCTGTTTTTT. Variable domain in full (rest from reference TRBV11-2 and TRBJ2-2): EAGVAQSPRYKIIEKRQSVAFWCNPISGHATLYWYQQILGQGPKLLIQFQNNGVVDDSQLPKDRFSAERLKGVDSTLKIQPAKLEDSAVYLCASSPPWPNTGELFFGEGSRLTVL.

This rearrangement joins TRBV15 to TRBJ1-6; tentatively, D is TRBD1 (5 bases). Germline V gives CDR1 LNHNV, CDR2 YYDKDF (reference sequence). The CDR3 spans 15 residues. Between the trimmed V and J ends, which lost 0 bases and 9 bases, there was a span of 12 bases. The CDR3 nucleotides are TGTGCCACCAGCAGAGATCACTCGGGACGTTCACCCCTCCACTTT. This sequence encodes CATSRDHSGRSPLHF.

The sample holds one count of this clone. The rearrangement uses TRBV5-1 and TRBJ2-2; D might be TRBD1 (5 bases). The CDR3 runs 15 residues. V was trimmed by 1 base and J by 6 bases, leaving 13 bases between them. Germline CDR1 reads SGHRS; CDR2 reads YFSETQ. The CDR3 is CASSLSQGWAGELFF. In nucleotides, the CDR3 is TGCGCCAGCAGCTTGAGCCAGGGTTGGGCCGGGGAGCTGTTTTTT.

The V gene is TRBV10-3, the J gene TRBJ1-1; 10 bases line up with TRBD1. CDR1 is ENHRY and CDR2 is SYGVKD in the germline V gene. This CDR3 comprises 14 residues. V gave up 4 bases and J gave up 5 bases; unmatched junction bases: 4. For the CDR3, the DNA is TGTGCCATCAGTGGCCGGGACAGGGGAACTGAAGCTTTCTTT. Its translation: CAISGRDRGTEAFF.

This clone has a handful of counts. The chain joins TRBV5-4 to TRBJ1-1; D gene uncertain. V was clipped by 4 bases and J by 8 bases, with 12 bases between them. In germline, CDR1 is SGHNT, CDR2 YYREEE (reference sequence). The CDR3 sequence is 12 residues long. In nucleotides, the CDR3 is TGTGCCAGCAGCCTGAGAGGCGTAGAAGCTTTCTTT. Translation: CASSLRGVEAFF.

V gene TRBV4-1 combines with J gene TRBJ2-7; possibly TRBD2 for D (5 bases). CDR1 is MGHRA and CDR2 is YSYEKL in the germline V gene. V was pared by 0 bases and J by 3 bases, with 9 bases between. The CDR3 contains 14 residues. The CDR3 loop is CASSQDERNYEQYF. The CDR3 DNA follows: TGCGCCAGCAGCCAAGATGAGCGGAACTACGAGCAGTACTTC.

This clone was detected only a few times. The chain has TRBV2 and TRBJ1-2; D is perhaps TRBD1 (5 bases). CDR3 length: 11 residues. Germline CDR1 SNHLY, CDR2 FYNNEI. In nucleotides, the CDR3 is TGTTTCCCCTTTTCCCAGGGAGGCTACACCTTC. Translation gives CFPFSQGGYTF.

This clone is a singleton in its sample. V and J are TRBV5-8 and TRBJ1-4; 7 bases align to TRBD1. CDR1 and CDR2 (germline): SGHTS, YDEGEE. The CDR3 runs 15 residues. V lost 5 bases and J lost 6; bases outside the gene matches: 10. CDR3 DNA: TGTGCCAGCAGACATCGACAGGGAGGTGATGAAAAACTGTTTTTT. It yields the protein CASRHRQGGDEKLFF.

The genes are TRBV28 and TRBJ1-5; 10 bases align to TRBD1. The CDR3 is made up of 15 amino acids. Losses at the gene ends were 4 bases for V and 5 bases for J; bases not matched to a gene: 5. CDR1 is MDHEN, CDR2 SYDVKM, per germline. CDR3 sequence reads: CASSSPGQGYQPQHF. For the CDR3, the DNA is TGTGCCAGCAGTTCACCGGGACAGGGGTATCAGCCCCAGCATTTT. Combining the CDR3 with reference TRBV28 and TRBJ1-5 gives the whole variable domain DVKVTQSSRYLVKRTGEKVFLECVQDMDHENMFWYRQDPGLGLRLIYFSYDVKMKEKGDIPEGYSVSREKKERFSLILESASTNQTSMYLCASSSPGQGYQPQHFGDGTRLSIL.

The sample holds one count of this clone. This chain links TRBV25-1 with TRBJ2-1; the D is unclear. There are 14 residues in the CDR3. Germline V gives CDR1 MGHDK, CDR2 SYGVNS. The V and J ends lost 4 bases and 4 bases respectively, with 11 bases between them. The CDR3 DNA sequence: TGTGCCAGCAGTGTTTCCTTCCGTTACAATGAGCAGTTCTTC. This translates into CASSVSFRYNEQFF.

This CDR3 is CASSRREEKLFF. CDR3 sequence (DNA): TGTGCCAGCTCACGCAGGGAGGAAAAACTGTTTTTT. The chain couples TRBV18 to TRBJ1-4; D may be TRBD1 (5 bases). This CDR3 has 12 amino acids. Trimming took off 4 bases at V and 8 bases at J, with 8 bases between the two ends. Germline CDR1 is KGHSH and CDR2 is LQKENI.

The CDR3 DNA sequence: TGCAGCGTTACGTCTGGGGCCAACGTCCTGACTTTC. Protein: CSVTSGANVLTF. The V gene is TRBV29-1, the J gene TRBJ2-6; D not certain. V shed 5 bases and J shed 1 base, with 3 bases lying between them. The germline gives CDR1 SQVTM, CDR2 ANQGSEA. The CDR3 runs 12 residues.

J is TRBJ2-7 and V is TRBV27, with D perhaps TRBD2 (5 bases). There are 12 residues in the CDR3. Germline-derived CDR1 and CDR2 are MNHEY and SMNVEV (reference sequence). Trimming took off 10 bases at V and 2 bases at J, with 12 bases between the two ends. The CDR3 sequence: CAISGTTYEQYF. The DNA of the CDR3 is TGTGCCATAAGCGGAACCACCTACGAGCAGTACTTC.

V and J are TRBV5-1 and TRBJ1-6; 11 bases match TRBD1. The J segment lost 12 bases and the V segment lost 4 bases, leaving 6 bases of the junction unmatched. There are 14 residues in the CDR3. Germline CDR1 is SGHRS and CDR2 is YFSETQ. CDR3 region: CASSMGQGDGPLHF. CDR3 nucleotide sequence: TGCGCCAGCAGCATGGGACAGGGGGACGGACCCCTCCACTTT.

The J gene is TRBJ2-5, the V gene TRBV11-2; D possibly corresponds to TRBD1 (6 bases). The germline V gene has CDR1 SGHAT and CDR2 FQNNGV. With 3 bases removed from V and 2 bases from J, the gap between germline ends came to 16 bases. The length of the CDR3 is 16 residues. The CDR3 reads CASSFTPRTAQETQYF. CDR3 nucleotide sequence: TGTGCCAGCAGCTTCACCCCCCGGACAGCACAAGAGACCCAGTACTTC.